This T cell receptor beta chain comes out of a study of blood T cell repertoires in COVID-19. Across the study: The study drew acute and convalescent COVID-19 samples from the United States, Italy and Spain. T cells, B-cell-depleted T cells, or PBMCs supplied cDNA or gDNA.

Trimming removed 0 bases from V and 7 bases from J; junction bases left unmatched: 12. The CDR3 runs 17 residues. Germline-derived CDR1 and CDR2 are SGHNT and YENEEA. Method: immunoSEQ multiplex PCR; TCRdb's copy keeps in-frame clones and lacks some. The data contain 90,000 or so clones, roughly 90% of them singletons. This clonotype was sampled from a man aged 55 to 69 with COVID-19, enrolled during active disease. The V call is TRBV11-3, the J call TRBJ2-1; 7 bases match TRBD2. Sequenced: peripheral blood. Written as DNA, the CDR3 is TGTGCCAGCAGCTTAGATTCGATCGGGAGGCCTTTAAATGAGCAGTTCTTC. This encodes CASSLDSIGRPLNEQFF.